A single sample gave rise to the 3 T cell receptor beta chains below, sequenced in a study of cytomegalovirus exposure and HLA in healthy donors. The PCR employed 60 Vbeta primers together with 13 Jbeta primers. The assay was immunoSEQ multiplex PCR, and TCRdb's table has in-frame clones only and misses some. The sample carries tens of thousands of clones, around 50% recorded once. Sequenced input: PBMCs. The receptors originated from a middle-aged woman in good health and CMV-seropositive.

This clone was counted only a few times. The gene calls are TRBV6-1 and TRBJ1-1; no firm D call. Germline V lookup: CDR1 MNHNS, CDR2 SASEGT. This CDR3 is built from 13 residues. V was cut by 6 bases and J by 0 bases, with 8 bases left in between. The DNA for the CDR3 is TGTGCCAGCAGGGAGGGCATGAACACTGAAGCTTTCTTT. As protein: CASREGMNTEAFF.

The chain is built from TRBV11-3 and TRBJ2-1; TRBD1 might be the D (5 bases). Per germline, CDR1 SGHNT and CDR2 YENEEA. The V and J ends lost 4 bases and 1 base respectively, with 8 bases between them. CDR3 length: 14 amino acids. CDR3 sequence (DNA): TGTGCCAGCAGCTCCCAGGGTTCCTACAATGAGCAGTTCTTC. Residues: CASSSQGSYNEQFF.

The rearrangement joins TRBV6-6 to TRBJ2-2; 10 nucleotides match TRBD1. V shed 6 bases, J shed 7 bases, and the junction held 11 bases outside the gene matches. CDR3 length equals 16 residues. Germline V gene lookup returns CDR1 MNHNY and CDR2 SVGAGI (reference sequence). The CDR3 DNA is TGTGCCAGCAGCCCAACCGGGACAGGGGCCGGCGGGGAGCTGTTTTTT. Its protein product is CASSPTGTGAGGELFF.